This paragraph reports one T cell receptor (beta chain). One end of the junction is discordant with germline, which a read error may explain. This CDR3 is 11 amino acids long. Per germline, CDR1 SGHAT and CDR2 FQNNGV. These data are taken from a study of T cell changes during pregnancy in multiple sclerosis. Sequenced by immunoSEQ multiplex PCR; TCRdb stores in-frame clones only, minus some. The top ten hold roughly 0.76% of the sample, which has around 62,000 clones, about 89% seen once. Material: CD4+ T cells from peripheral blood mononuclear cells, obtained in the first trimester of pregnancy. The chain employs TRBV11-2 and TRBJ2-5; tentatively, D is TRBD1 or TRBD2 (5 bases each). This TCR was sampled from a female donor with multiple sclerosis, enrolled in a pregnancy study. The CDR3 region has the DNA TGCGCCAGCGGTCAGGGTGAGACCCAGTACTTC. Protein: CASGQGETQYF.